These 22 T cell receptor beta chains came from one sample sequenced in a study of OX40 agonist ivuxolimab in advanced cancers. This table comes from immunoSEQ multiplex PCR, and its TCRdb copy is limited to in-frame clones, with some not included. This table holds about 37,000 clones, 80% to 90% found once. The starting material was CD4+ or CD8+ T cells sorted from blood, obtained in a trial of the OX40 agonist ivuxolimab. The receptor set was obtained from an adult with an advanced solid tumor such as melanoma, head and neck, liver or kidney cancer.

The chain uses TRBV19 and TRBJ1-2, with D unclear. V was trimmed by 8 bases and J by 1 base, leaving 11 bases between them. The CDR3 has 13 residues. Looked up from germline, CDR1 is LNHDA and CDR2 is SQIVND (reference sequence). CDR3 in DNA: TGTGCCAGTGCAAGGGAGTATAACTATGGCTACACCTTC. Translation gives CASAREYNYGYTF.

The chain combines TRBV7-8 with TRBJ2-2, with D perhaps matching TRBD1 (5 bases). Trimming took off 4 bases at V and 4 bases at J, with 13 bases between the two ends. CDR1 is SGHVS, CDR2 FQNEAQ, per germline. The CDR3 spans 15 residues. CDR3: CASSWLAGPTGELFF. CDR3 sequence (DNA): TGTGCCAGCAGCTGGTTAGCAGGGCCCACCGGGGAGCTGTTTTTT. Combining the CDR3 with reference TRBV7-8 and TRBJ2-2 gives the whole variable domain GAGVSQSPRYKVAKRGQDVALRCDPISGHVSLFWYQQALGQGPEFLTYFQNEAQLDKSGLPSDRFFAERPEGSVSTLKIQRTQQEDSAVYLCASSWLAGPTGELFFGEGSRLTVL.

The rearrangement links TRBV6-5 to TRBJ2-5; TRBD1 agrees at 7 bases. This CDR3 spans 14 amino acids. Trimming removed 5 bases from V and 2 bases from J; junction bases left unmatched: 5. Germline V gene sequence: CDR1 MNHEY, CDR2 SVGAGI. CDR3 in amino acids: CASSHRDRQETQYF. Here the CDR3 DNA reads TGTGCCAGCAGTCACCGGGACAGACAAGAGACCCAGTACTTC.

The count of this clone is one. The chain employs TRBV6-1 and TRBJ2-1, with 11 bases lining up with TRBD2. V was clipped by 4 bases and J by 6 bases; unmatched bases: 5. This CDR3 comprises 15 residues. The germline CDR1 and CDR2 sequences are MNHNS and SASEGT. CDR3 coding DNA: TGTGCCAGCAGTGCTACTAGCGGGGGTTCCAATGAGCAGTTCTTC. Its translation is CASSATSGGSNEQFF.

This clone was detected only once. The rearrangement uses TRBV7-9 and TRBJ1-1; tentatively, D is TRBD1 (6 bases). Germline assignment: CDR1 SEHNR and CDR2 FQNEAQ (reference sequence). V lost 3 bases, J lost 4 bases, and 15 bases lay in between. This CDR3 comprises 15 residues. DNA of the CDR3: TGTGCCAGCAGCTTTCCGGGGGCGTCGGTCACTGAAGCTTTCTTT. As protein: CASSFPGASVTEAFF.

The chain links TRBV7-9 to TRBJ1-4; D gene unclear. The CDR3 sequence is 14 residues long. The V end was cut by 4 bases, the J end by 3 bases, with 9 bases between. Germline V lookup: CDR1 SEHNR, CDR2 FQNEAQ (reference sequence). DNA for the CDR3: TGTGCCAGCAGCTCAGACACAGCTAATGAAAAACTGTTTTTT. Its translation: CASSSDTANEKLFF. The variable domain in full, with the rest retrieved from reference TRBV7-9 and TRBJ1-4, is DTGVSQNPRHKITKRGQNVTFRCDPISEHNRLYWYRQTLGQGPEFLTYFQNEAQLEKSRLLSDRFSAERPKGSFSTLEIQRTEQGDSAMYLCASSSDTANEKLFFGSGTQLSVL.

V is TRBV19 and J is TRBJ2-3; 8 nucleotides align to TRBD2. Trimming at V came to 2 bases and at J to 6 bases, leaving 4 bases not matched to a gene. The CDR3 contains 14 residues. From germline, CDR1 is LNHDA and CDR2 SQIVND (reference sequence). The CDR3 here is CASSIREGRDTQYF. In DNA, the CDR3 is TGTGCCAGTAGTATACGGGAGGGCCGTGATACGCAGTATTTT.

The CDR3 bases are TGTGCCAGCTCACCTGTGAAACTGAACACTGAAGCTTTCTTT. Its translation: CASSPVKLNTEAFF. The gene calls are TRBV18 and TRBJ1-1; D gene unclear. The CDR3 length is 14 residues. V lost 3 bases to trimming and J lost 0 bases, with 8 bases between them. Per germline, CDR1 KGHSH and CDR2 LQKENI. Together with reference TRBV18 and TRBJ1-1, the CDR3 gives the full variable domain: NAGVMQNPRHLVRRRGQEARLRCSPMKGHSHVYWYRQLPEEGLKFMVYLQKENIIDESGMPKERFSAEFPKEGPSILRIQQVVRGDSAAYFCASSPVKLNTEAFFGQGTRLTVV.

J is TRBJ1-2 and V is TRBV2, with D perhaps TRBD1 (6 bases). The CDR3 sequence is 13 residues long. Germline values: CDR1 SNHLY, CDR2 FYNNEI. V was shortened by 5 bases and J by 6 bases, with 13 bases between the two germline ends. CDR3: CASSIQGRNGYTF. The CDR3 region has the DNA TGTGCCAGCAGTATACAGGGAAGAAATGGCTACACCTTC.

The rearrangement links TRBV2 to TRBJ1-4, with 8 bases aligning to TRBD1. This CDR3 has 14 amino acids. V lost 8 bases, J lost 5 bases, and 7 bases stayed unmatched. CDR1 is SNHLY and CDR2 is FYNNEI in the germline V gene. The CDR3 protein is CASEFDRGNEKLFF. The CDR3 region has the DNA TGTGCCAGCGAGTTCGACAGGGGCAATGAAAAACTGTTTTTT.

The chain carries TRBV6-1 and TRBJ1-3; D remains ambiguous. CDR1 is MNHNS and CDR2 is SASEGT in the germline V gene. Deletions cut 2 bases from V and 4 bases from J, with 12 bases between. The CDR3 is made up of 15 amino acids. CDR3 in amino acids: CASSEFTALGNTIYF. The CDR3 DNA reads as TGTGCCAGCAGTGAATTCACAGCGTTAGGAAACACCATATATTTT.

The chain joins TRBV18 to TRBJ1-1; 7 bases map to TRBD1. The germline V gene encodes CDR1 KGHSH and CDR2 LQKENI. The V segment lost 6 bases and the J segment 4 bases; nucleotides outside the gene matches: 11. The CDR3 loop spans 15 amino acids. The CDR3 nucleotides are TGTGCCAGCTCCGGAGGGGGCCAGGCGAGCACTGAAGCTTTCTTT. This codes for CASSGGGQASTEAFF.

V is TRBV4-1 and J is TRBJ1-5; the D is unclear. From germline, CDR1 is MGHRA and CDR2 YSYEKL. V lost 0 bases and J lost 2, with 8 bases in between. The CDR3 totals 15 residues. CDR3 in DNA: TGCGCCAGCAGCCAAGATGGGTCCGGCAATCAGCCCCAGCATTTT. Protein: CASSQDGSGNQPQHF.

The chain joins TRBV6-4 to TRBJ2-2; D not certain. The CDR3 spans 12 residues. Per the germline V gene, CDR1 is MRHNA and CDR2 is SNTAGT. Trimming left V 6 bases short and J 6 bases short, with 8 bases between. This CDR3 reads CASSRRPGELFF. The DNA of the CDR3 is TGTGCCAGCAGCCGCCGACCCGGGGAGCTGTTTTTT.

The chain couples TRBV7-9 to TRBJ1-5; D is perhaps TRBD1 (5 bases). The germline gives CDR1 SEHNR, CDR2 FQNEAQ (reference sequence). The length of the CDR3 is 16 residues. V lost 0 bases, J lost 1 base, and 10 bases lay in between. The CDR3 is CASSLAGGTSNQPQHF. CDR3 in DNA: TGTGCCAGCAGCTTAGCCGGGGGAACAAGCAATCAGCCCCAGCATTTT.

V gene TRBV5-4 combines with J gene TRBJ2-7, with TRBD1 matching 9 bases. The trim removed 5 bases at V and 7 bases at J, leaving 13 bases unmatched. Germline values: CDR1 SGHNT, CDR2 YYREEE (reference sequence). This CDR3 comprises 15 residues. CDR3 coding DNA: TGTGCCAGCAGTTCCGGGACAGGGACCGTCGGTGAGCAGTACTTC. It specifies CASSSGTGTVGEQYF.

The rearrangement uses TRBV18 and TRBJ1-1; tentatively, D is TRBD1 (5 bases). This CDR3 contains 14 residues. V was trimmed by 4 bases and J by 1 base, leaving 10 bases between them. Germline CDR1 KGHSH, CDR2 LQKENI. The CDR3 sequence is CASSQVGQNTEAFF. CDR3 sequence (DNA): TGTGCCAGCTCACAAGTAGGACAGAACACTGAAGCTTTCTTT.

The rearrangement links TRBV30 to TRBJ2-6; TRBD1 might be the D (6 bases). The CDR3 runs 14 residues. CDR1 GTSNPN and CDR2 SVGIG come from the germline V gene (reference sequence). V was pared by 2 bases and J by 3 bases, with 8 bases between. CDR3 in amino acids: CAWSRGSGANVLTF. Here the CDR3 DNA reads TGTGCCTGGAGTAGGGGGAGTGGGGCCAACGTCCTGACTTTC.

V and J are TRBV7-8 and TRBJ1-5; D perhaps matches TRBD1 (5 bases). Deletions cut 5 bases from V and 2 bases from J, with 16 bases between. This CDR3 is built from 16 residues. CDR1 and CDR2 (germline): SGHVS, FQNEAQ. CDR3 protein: CASSGGREGGNQPQHF. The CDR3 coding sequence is TGTGCCAGCAGCGGCGGCAGGGAGGGTGGCAATCAGCCCCAGCATTTT.

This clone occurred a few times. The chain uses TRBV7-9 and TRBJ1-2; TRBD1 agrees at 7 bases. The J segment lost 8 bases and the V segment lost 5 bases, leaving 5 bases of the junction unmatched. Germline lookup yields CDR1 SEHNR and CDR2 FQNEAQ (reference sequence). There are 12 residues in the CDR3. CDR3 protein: CASSPTGIGYTF. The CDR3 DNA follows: TGTGCCAGCAGCCCGACAGGGATCGGCTACACCTTC.

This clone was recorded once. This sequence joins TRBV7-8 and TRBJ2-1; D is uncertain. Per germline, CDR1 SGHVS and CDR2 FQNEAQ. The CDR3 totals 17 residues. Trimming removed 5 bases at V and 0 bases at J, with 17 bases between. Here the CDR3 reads CASSPPGVTSSYNEQFF. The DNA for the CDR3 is TGTGCCAGCAGCCCTCCTGGAGTGACGAGCTCCTACAATGAGCAGTTCTTC.

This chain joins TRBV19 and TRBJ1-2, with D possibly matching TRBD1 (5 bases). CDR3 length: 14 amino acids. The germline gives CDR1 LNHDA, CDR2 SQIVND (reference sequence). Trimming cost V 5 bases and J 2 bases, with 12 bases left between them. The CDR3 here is CASSWAGINYGYTF. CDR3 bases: TGTGCCAGTAGTTGGGCAGGGATCAACTATGGCTACACCTTC.